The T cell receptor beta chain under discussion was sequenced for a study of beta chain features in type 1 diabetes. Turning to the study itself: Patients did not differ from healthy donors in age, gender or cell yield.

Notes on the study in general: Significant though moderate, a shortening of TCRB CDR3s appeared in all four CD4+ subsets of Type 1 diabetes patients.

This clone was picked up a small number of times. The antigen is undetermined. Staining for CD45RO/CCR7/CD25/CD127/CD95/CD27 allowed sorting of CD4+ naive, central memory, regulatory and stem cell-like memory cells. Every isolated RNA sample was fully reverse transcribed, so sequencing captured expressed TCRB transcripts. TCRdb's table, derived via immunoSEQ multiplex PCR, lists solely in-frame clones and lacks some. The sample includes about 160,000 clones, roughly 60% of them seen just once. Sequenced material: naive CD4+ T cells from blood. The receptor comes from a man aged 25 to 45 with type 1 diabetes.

This chain's CDR3 is CSAVGEYKQFF. In DNA, the CDR3 is TGCAGTGCGGTGGGGGAATACAAGCAGTTCTTC. The chain combines TRBV20-1 with TRBJ2-1; D tentatively reads TRBD1 or TRBD2 (5 bases each). Germline CDR1 is DFQATT and CDR2 is SNEGSKA (reference sequence). V was shortened by 6 bases and J by 11 bases, with 14 bases between the two germline ends. The CDR3 sequence is 11 residues long.